What follows are 30 T cell receptor beta chains derived from one specimen sequenced in a study of T cells after yellow fever vaccination. TCRdb independently ran MiXCR on the 5' RACE reads; one entry per CDR3 protein. The data contain 300,000 to 400,000 distinct CDR3 sequences, 7% to 10% of them singletons. This sample comprised PBMCs, obtained around 45 days after the first yellow fever vaccination. Every receptor here comes from a man younger than 35 who received the YFV17D yellow fever vaccine.

This clonotype has at least ten counts. The rearrangement uses TRBV6-6 and TRBJ1-2; D is perhaps TRBD1 (5 bases). This CDR3 has 13 amino acids. Germline lookup yields CDR1 MNHNY and CDR2 SVGAGI (reference sequence). With 5 bases removed from V and 2 bases from J, the gap between germline ends came to 9 bases. CDR3 sequence: CASSRAGNYGYTF. The DNA for the CDR3 is TGTGCCAGCAGTAGGGCAGGGAACTATGGCTACACCTTC.

This clonotype appeared a few times. The V call is TRBV7-2, the J call TRBJ1-2, with unresolved D. The germline V gene encodes CDR1 SGHTA and CDR2 FQGNSA. This CDR3 comprises 11 residues. The V end lost 3 bases, the J end lost 6 bases, and 5 bases lay between the germline ends. The CDR3 protein is CASSFMDGYTF. The CDR3 DNA is TGTGCCAGCAGCTTTATGGATGGCTACACCTTC.

The chain is built from TRBV24-1 and TRBJ2-1; D is uncertain. The ends were cut back, 2 bases at V and 6 bases at J, with 10 bases in the middle. Germline CDR1 KGHDR, CDR2 SFDVKD. CDR3 length: 14 amino acids. The CDR3 coding sequence is TGTGCCACCAGTGATTCCCTTATCCGCAATGAGCAGTTCTTC. Protein: CATSDSLIRNEQFF.

This clonotype was counted only a few times. This chain connects TRBV7-9 to TRBJ1-5; no clear D. Trimming pared 1 base from V and 0 bases from J, leaving 16 bases between. The CDR3 length is 18 residues. Germline values: CDR1 SEHNR, CDR2 FQNEAQ (reference sequence). The CDR3 region has the DNA TGTGCCAGCAGCTTAGTCAGTGGGGTAGATTATAGCAATCAGCCCCAGCATTTT. Its protein product is CASSLVSGVDYSNQPQHF. Supplemented by reference TRBV7-9 and TRBJ1-5, the full variable domain reads DTGVSQNPRHKITKRGQNVTFRCDPISEHNRLYWYRQTLGQGPEFLTYFQNEAQLEKSRLLSDRFSAERPKGSFSTLEIQRTEQGDSAMYLCASSLVSGVDYSNQPQHFGDGTRLSIL.

On this clonotype itself: The germline gene is not matched at one end of the junction; a read error may be the cause. The rearrangement joins TRBV5-6 to TRBJ1-3, with a weak D call TRBD1 (5 bases). The CDR3 sequence is 13 residues long. Germline V gene lookup returns CDR1 SGHDT and CDR2 YYEEEE. The CDR3 DNA reads as TGTGCCAGCAGCTTCGGGGGTGGAACCACCATATATTTT. This gives the protein CASSFGGGTTIYF.

This chain joins TRBV10-2 and TRBJ2-7, with unresolved D. There are 14 residues in the CDR3. CDR1 is WSHSY, CDR2 SAAADI, per germline. The V end was cut by 5 bases, the J end by 4 bases, with 15 bases between. The CDR3 here is CASSHVARPYEQYF. The CDR3 DNA reads TGCGCCAGCAGTCACGTTGCGAGGCCGTACGAGCAGTACTTC.

The chain is built from TRBV7-2 and TRBJ2-7; D gene ambiguous. Germline CDR1 reads SGHTA; CDR2 reads FQGNSA. V dropped 4 bases and J dropped 5 bases, with 12 bases sitting between them. There are 13 residues in the CDR3. CDR3 amino acids: CASSSVPSHEQYV. The CDR3 coding sequence is TGTGCCAGCAGCTCAGTCCCTTCCCACGAGCAGTACGTC.

This clonotype was recorded a few times. The genes are TRBV4-2 and TRBJ2-6; TRBD2 is a possible D gene (5 bases). In germline, CDR1 is LGHNA, CDR2 YNFKEQ. V lost 0 bases and J 5 bases, leaving 17 bases between the germline ends. The CDR3 contains 18 residues. CDR3 loop: CASSQDRGLIRWANVLTF. The CDR3 DNA reads TGTGCCAGCAGCCAAGATAGAGGGCTTATTAGATGGGCCAACGTCCTGACTTTC.

The table lists this clonotype with a few counts. J is TRBJ1-2 and V is TRBV2; D not certain. The CDR3 totals 13 residues. The germline CDR1 and CDR2 sequences are SNHLY and FYNNEI. Trimming took off 7 bases at V and 7 bases at J, with 16 bases between the two ends. CDR3 nucleotides: TGTGCCAGCAACAGAATCCGGGCGTCTGGCTACACCTTC. Encoded protein: CASNRIRASGYTF.

This clonotype was detected a few times. V usage is TRBV11-2 and J usage is TRBJ2-5; the match to TRBD2 covers 10 bases. The junction had 6 bases not matched to a gene; V was cut back by 5 bases and J by 0 bases. The germline CDR1 and CDR2 sequences are SGHAT and FQNNGV. The CDR3 is made up of 16 amino acids. CDR3 coding DNA: TGTGCCAGCAGCACTAAGCGGGGGGGGTACCAAGAGACCCAGTACTTC. Translation: CASSTKRGGYQETQYF.

This clonotype was seen many times. V gene TRBV7-2 combines with J gene TRBJ2-3; D gene ambiguous. Trimming left V 6 bases short and J 0 bases short, with 13 bases between. The CDR3 has 15 residues. Germline CDR1 reads SGHTA; CDR2 reads FQGNSA. CDR3 amino acids: CASSTTMSSTDTQYF. The CDR3 nucleotides are TGTGCCAGCAGTACTACTATGTCGAGCACAGATACGCAGTATTTT.

This clonotype was picked up a small number of times. The chain is built from TRBV2 and TRBJ1-5, with TRBD1 as a possible D gene (5 bases). There are 13 residues in the CDR3. V lost 4 bases and J 8 bases, leaving 12 bases between the germline ends. Germline V gene data show CDR1 as SNHLY and CDR2 as FYNNEI. The chain's CDR3 is CASSVYLGEPQHF. The CDR3, as DNA: TGTGCCAGCAGTGTCTACCTAGGGGAGCCCCAGCATTTT.

There are a few counts of this clonotype. CDR3 protein: CASGLWAVRYYEQYV. The CDR3 DNA reads as TGTGCTAGTGGTTTGTGGGCGGTAAGGTACTACGAGCAGTACGTC. This sequence joins TRBV12-5 and TRBJ2-7; D gene uncertain. V lost 2 bases and J 3 bases, leaving 14 bases between the germline ends. The CDR3 length is 15 residues. Germline loops: CDR1 LGHNT, CDR2 FRNRAP.

This clonotype has at least ten counts. The CDR3, as DNA: TGTGCCAGCGACCCGGGGGTAGATACGCAGTATTTT. This gives the protein CASDPGVDTQYF. The chain has TRBV7-2 and TRBJ2-3; D perhaps matches TRBD2 (6 bases). CDR1 is SGHTA, CDR2 FQGNSA, per germline. Trimming left V 8 bases short and J 5 bases short, with 11 bases between. This CDR3 is 12 amino acids long.

The chain recombines TRBV7-6 with TRBJ1-1; D unresolved. This CDR3 has 14 amino acids. Looked up from germline, CDR1 is SGHVS and CDR2 is FNYEAQ. V was trimmed by 1 base and J by 2 bases, leaving 8 bases between them. The CDR3 region has the DNA TGTGCCAGCAGCTTAGATCTGAGCAACACTGAAGCTTTCTTT. Residues: CASSLDLSNTEAFF.

The chain recombines TRBV5-4 with TRBJ2-5; D possibly corresponds to TRBD1 (6 bases). This CDR3 comprises 14 residues. Per the germline V gene, CDR1 is SGHNT and CDR2 is YYREEE (reference sequence). Trimming removed 2 bases at V and 1 base at J, with 9 bases between. CDR3 residues: CASSFGQIQETQYF. The CDR3, as DNA: TGTGCCAGCAGCTTTGGACAGATCCAAGAGACCCAGTACTTC.

The V call is TRBV29-1, the J call TRBJ1-2, with D unclear. The CDR3 extends over 13 amino acids. Per the germline V gene, CDR1 is SQVTM and CDR2 is ANQGSEA. The V and J ends lost 4 bases and 2 bases respectively, with 11 bases between them. DNA for the CDR3: TGCAGCGTTGCGTCAAGGCCGAACTATGGCTACACCTTC. Translated, it gives CSVASRPNYGYTF.

This clonotype was counted many times. The chain combines TRBV27 with TRBJ1-1; maybe TRBD1 (5 bases). Trimming took off 3 bases at V and 0 bases at J, with 20 bases between the two ends. The CDR3 spans 18 residues. The germline V gene encodes CDR1 MNHEY and CDR2 SMNVEV (reference sequence). The CDR3 sequence: CASSFSPTLGRMNTEAFF. CDR3 in DNA: TGTGCCAGCAGTTTCTCCCCCACGCTGGGACGGATGAACACTGAAGCTTTCTTT.

The table lists this clonotype with a few counts. The chain employs TRBV5-4 and TRBJ2-2; 10 positions match TRBD2. The CDR3 has 17 residues. Germline V gene data show CDR1 as SGHNT and CDR2 as YYREEE (reference sequence). Trimming cost V 4 bases and J 1 base; bases outside gene matches: 7. The CDR3 loop is CASSRGLAGENTGELFF. The CDR3 region has the DNA TGTGCCAGCAGCCGGGGGCTAGCGGGGGAGAACACCGGGGAGCTGTTTTTT.

This chain links TRBV7-8 with TRBJ1-6; D is unresolved. V lost 5 bases, J lost 7 bases, and 9 bases lay in between. The CDR3 is 13 amino acids. CDR1 and CDR2 (germline): SGHVS, FQNEAQ. The CDR3 spells CASSQALNSPLHF. CDR3 nucleotide sequence: TGTGCCAGCAGCCAGGCCCTAAATTCACCCCTCCACTTT. The complete variable domain, with remaining parts taken from reference TRBV7-8 and TRBJ1-6, reads GAGVSQSPRYKVAKRGQDVALRCDPISGHVSLFWYQQALGQGPEFLTYFQNEAQLDKSGLPSDRFFAERPEGSVSTLKIQRTQQEDSAVYLCASSQALNSPLHFGNGTRLTVT.

At least ten counts were recorded for this clonotype. The CDR3 DNA reads as TGTGCCAGCAGCTCCCGCCTGGCGGGGTTCGATGAAAAACTGTTTTTT. Translated, it gives CASSSRLAGFDEKLFF. The V and J genes are TRBV7-9 and TRBJ1-4; D gene unclear. The CDR3 consists of 16 residues. Trimming took off 4 bases at V and 6 bases at J, with 18 bases between the two ends. CDR1 is SEHNR and CDR2 is FQNEAQ in the germline V gene (reference sequence).

The genes are TRBV5-1 and TRBJ2-3, with a weak D call TRBD2 (5 bases). The CDR3 consists of 15 residues. Trimming pared 3 bases from V and 3 bases from J, leaving 14 bases between. From germline, CDR1 is SGHRS and CDR2 YFSETQ. CDR3 sequence (DNA): TGCGCCAGCAGCTCCCTTGGGAGTGGGACAGATACGCAGTATTTT. Amino acid sequence: CASSSLGSGTDTQYF. Full variable domain (remainder filled in from reference TRBV5-1 and TRBJ2-3): KAGVTQTPRYLIKTRGQQVTLSCSPISGHRSVSWYQQTPGQGLQFLFEYFSETQRNKGNFPGRFSGRQFSNSRSEMNVSTLELGDSALYLCASSSLGSGTDTQYFGPGTRLTVL.

This chain uses TRBV7-3 with TRBJ2-5, with 11 bases that match TRBD1. Germline CDR1 SGHTA, CDR2 FQGTGA. Trimming at V came to 5 bases and at J to 7 bases, leaving 3 bases not matched to a gene. CDR3 length equals 13 residues. DNA for the CDR3: TGTGCCAGCAGCGGGACAGGGGGGCTGACCCAGTACTTC. It is translated as CASSGTGGLTQYF.

The chain uses TRBV4-1 and TRBJ1-1; D uncertain. Trimming took 1 base from V and 8 from J, leaving 14 bases between them. Germline CDR1 is MGHRA and CDR2 is YSYEKL. CDR3 length equals 14 residues. CDR3 in amino acids: CASSQGPAGNEAFF. The CDR3 region has the DNA TGCGCCAGCAGCCAAGGCCCCGCAGGAAACGAAGCTTTCTTT.

The chain employs TRBV6-6 and TRBJ1-1; D call uncertain. Germline loops: CDR1 MNHNY, CDR2 SVGAGI (reference sequence). CDR3 size: 8 residues. Deletions cut 8 bases from V and 8 bases from J, with 3 bases between. The CDR3 spells CASSEAFF. In DNA form, the CDR3 reads TGTGCCAGCTCCGAAGCTTTCTTT.

The genes are TRBV28 and TRBJ2-7, with no clear D. Germline lookup yields CDR1 MDHEN and CDR2 SYDVKM. The CDR3 extends over 11 amino acids. V was trimmed by 8 bases and J by 3 bases, leaving 8 bases between them. For the CDR3, the DNA is TGTGCCAGCTGGACGGGCTACGAGCAGTACTTC. Its protein product is CASWTGYEQYF.

The table lists this clonotype with a few counts. This rearrangement joins TRBV7-6 to TRBJ2-2; perhaps TRBD1 as D (6 bases). The CDR3 is 14 amino acids. Germline-derived CDR1 and CDR2 are SGHVS and FNYEAQ. V was clipped by 4 bases and J by 5 bases, with 11 bases between them. The CDR3 here is CASSSKDRTGELFF. The CDR3 region has the DNA TGTGCCAGCAGCTCTAAGGACAGAACCGGGGAGCTGTTTTTT.

This clonotype has at least ten counts. The chain combines TRBV6-5 with TRBJ1-2; D may be TRBD1 (6 bases). V lost 0 bases and J lost 8, with 10 bases in between. Germline V gives CDR1 MNHEY, CDR2 SVGAGI. The CDR3 is 13 residues long. The CDR3 DNA follows: TGTGCCAGCAGTTACTCGACCAGGGGAGGCTACACCTTC. Protein sequence: CASSYSTRGGYTF.

The rearrangement uses TRBV5-1 and TRBJ2-5, with D unresolved. CDR1 and CDR2 (germline): SGHRS, YFSETQ. The CDR3 runs 15 residues. Trimming cost V 0 bases and J 4 bases, with 13 bases left between them. The CDR3 coding sequence is TGCGCCAGCAGCTTGGTGGTTGGGGTGGCAGAGACCCAGTACTTC. Its translation is CASSLVVGVAETQYF. Full variable domain (missing parts from reference TRBV5-1 and TRBJ2-5): KAGVTQTPRYLIKTRGQQVTLSCSPISGHRSVSWYQQTPGQGLQFLFEYFSETQRNKGNFPGRFSGRQFSNSRSEMNVSTLELGDSALYLCASSLVVGVAETQYFGPGTRLLVL.

The chain joins TRBV5-1 to TRBJ2-3, with D perhaps TRBD2 (7 bases). Per germline, CDR1 SGHRS and CDR2 YFSETQ. V dropped 9 bases and J dropped 4 bases, with 21 bases sitting between them. This CDR3 has 15 residues. CDR3 bases: TGCGCCACCCGAACGGCCGGGGGGCCGTCAGATACGCAGTATTTT. This codes for CATRTAGGPSDTQYF.